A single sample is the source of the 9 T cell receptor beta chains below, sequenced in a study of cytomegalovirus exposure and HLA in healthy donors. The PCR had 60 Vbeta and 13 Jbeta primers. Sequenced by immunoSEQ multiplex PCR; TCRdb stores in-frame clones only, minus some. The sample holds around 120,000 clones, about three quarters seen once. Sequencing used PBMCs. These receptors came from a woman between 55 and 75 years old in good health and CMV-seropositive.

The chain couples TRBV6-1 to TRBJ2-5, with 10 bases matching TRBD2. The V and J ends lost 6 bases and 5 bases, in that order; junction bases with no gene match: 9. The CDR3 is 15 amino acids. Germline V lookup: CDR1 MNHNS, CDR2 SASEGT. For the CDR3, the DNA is TGTGCCAGCAGCTACGGACTAGCGGCAGGGGAGACCCAGTACTTC. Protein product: CASSYGLAAGETQYF.

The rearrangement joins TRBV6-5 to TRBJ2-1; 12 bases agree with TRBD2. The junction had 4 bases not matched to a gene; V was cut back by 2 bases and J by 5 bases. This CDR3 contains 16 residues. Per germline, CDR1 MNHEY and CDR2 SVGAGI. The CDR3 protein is CASSYPRTSGNNEQFF. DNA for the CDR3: TGTGCCAGCAGTTACCCCCGGACTAGCGGGAACAATGAGCAGTTCTTC.

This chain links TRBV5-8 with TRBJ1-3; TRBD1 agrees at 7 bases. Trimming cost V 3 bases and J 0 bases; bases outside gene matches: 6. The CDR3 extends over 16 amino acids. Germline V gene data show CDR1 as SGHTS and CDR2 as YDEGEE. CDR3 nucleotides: TGTGCCAGCAGCTGGCCTGGGACAGACTCTGGAAACACCATATATTTT. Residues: CASSWPGTDSGNTIYF.

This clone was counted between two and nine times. The CDR3 spells CASSRVFATDTQYF. The CDR3 DNA follows: TGTGCCAGCAGCAGGGTTTTTGCCACAGATACGCAGTATTTT. The rearrangement uses TRBV2 and TRBJ2-3, with D perhaps TRBD1 (5 bases). In germline, CDR1 is SNHLY, CDR2 FYNNEI. This CDR3 comprises 14 residues. V was pared by 6 bases and J by 2 bases, with 12 bases between.

The chain's CDR3 is CASSGGQQGQNTEAFF. The CDR3 bases are TGCGCCAGCAGTGGGGGCCAACAGGGGCAGAACACTGAAGCTTTCTTT. The chain joins TRBV10-2 to TRBJ1-1; TRBD1 matches at 7 bases. The CDR3 covers 16 residues. Losses at the gene ends were 4 bases for V and 1 base for J; bases not matched to a gene: 9. CDR1 WSHSY and CDR2 SAAADI come from the germline V gene.

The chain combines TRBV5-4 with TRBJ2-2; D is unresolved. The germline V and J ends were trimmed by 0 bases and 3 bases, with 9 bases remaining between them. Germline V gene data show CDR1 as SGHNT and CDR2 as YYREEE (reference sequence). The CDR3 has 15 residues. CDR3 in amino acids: CASSLAGLDTGELFF. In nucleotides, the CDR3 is TGTGCCAGCAGCTTGGCCGGCCTAGACACCGGGGAGCTGTTTTTT. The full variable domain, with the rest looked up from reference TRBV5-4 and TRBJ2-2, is ETGVTQSPTHLIKTRGQQVTLRCSSQSGHNTVSWYQQALGQGPQFIFQYYREEENGRGNFPPRFSGLQFPNYSSELNVNALELDDSALYLCASSLAGLDTGELFFGEGSRLTVL.

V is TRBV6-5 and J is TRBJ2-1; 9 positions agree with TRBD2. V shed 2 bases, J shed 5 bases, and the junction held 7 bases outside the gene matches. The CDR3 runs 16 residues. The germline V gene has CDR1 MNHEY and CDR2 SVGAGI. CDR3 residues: CASSYGGGARNNEQFF. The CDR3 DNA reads TGTGCCAGCAGTTACGGCGGGGGGGCTAGGAACAATGAGCAGTTCTTC.

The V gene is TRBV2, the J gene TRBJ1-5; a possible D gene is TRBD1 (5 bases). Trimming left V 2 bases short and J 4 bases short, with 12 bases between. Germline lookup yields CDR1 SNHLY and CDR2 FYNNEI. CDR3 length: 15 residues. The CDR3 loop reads CASSESWGGNQPQHF. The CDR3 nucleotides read TGTGCCAGCAGTGAAAGTTGGGGGGGTAATCAGCCCCAGCATTTT.

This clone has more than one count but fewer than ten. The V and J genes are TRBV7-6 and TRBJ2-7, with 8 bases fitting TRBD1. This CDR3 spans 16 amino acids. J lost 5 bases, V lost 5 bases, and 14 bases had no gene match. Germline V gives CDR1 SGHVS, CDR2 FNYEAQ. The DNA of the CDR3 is TGTGCCAGCAGCCTAGGACAGGGACCTAGGGAGGACGAGCAGTACTTC. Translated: CASSLGQGPREDEQYF.